The entry that follows covers one T cell receptor beta chain sequence. Its antigen remains unknown. These data are taken from a study of vaccination and CD4 T cells after COVID-19. Background on the study: Investigators drew the post-COVID samples a median approximately 92 days after diagnosis, with a range of 35 to 161. Overall study findings and caveats: Median SARS-CoV-2-reactive clonotype numbers went from approximately 23 to 38; this increase was not significant.

Trimming removed 6 bases from V and 7 bases from J; junction bases left unmatched: 6. The CDR3 consists of 14 residues. Germline V CDR1 and CDR2: MNHNS, SASEGT. Researchers used the Oncomine TCR Beta short-read assay to sequence DNA from cultured CD4+ T cells. TCRdb re-analysed the PCR reads in MiXCR, keeping a single row per CDR3 protein. The table records over 15,000 distinct CDR3 sequences, 48% of them present only once. Treatment given: approximately nine-day PBMC culture with coronavirus spike peptide pools or control peptides (ViraFEST assay). For ViraFEST, peptide pools expanded antigen-specific T cells, after which the TCRs were sequenced. Researchers reported culturing 2 million or so PBMCs per well with roughly 10 IU/ml IL-2 and 8 to 10 ug/ml peptide pools.

The gene calls are TRBV6-1 and TRBJ1-6, with TRBD1 identical over 7 bases. Source: CD4+ T cells from blood, cultured in vitro, taken before SARS-CoV-2 vaccination. The receptor comes from a human donor who had recovered from COVID-19. The CDR3 loop reads CASSRGQENSPLHF. DNA of the CDR3: TGTGCCAGCAGCCGAGGACAGGAAAATTCACCCCTCCACTTT.